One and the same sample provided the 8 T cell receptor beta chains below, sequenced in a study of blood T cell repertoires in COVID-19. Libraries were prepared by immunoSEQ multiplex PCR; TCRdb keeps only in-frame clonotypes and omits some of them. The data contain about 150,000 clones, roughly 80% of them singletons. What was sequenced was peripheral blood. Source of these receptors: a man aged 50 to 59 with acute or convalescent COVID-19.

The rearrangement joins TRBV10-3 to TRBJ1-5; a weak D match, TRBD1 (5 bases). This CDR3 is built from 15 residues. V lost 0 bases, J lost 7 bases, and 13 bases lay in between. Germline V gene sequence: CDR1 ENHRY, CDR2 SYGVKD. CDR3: CAISESIGVLQPQHF. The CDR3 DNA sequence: TGTGCCATCAGTGAGTCGATAGGGGTTTTGCAGCCCCAGCATTTT.

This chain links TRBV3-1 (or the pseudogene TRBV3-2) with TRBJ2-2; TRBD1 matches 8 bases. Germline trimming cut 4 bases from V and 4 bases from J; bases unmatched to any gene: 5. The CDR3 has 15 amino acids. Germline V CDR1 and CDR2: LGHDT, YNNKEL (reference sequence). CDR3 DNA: TGTGCCAGCAGCCCTGACAGGGGAAGCACCGGGGAGCTGTTTTTT. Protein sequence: CASSPDRGSTGELFF.

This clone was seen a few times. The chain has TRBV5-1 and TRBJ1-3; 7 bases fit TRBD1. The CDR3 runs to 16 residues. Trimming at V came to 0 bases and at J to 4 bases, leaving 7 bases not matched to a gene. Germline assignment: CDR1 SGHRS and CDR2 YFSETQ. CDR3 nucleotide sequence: TGCGCCAGCAGCTTGGCCCAGACAGGGCGGGGAAACACCATATATTTT. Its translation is CASSLAQTGRGNTIYF.

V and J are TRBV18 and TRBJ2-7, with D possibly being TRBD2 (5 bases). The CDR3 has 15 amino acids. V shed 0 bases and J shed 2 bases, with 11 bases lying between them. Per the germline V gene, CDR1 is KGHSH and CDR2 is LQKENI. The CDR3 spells CASSPPELAPYEQYV. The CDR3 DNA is TGTGCCAGCTCACCACCGGAGCTAGCCCCCTACGAGCAGTACGTC.

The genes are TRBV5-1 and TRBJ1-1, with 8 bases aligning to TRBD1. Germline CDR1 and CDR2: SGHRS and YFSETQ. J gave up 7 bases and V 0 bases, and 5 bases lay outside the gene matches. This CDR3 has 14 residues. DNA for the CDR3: TGCGCCAGCAGCTTGGGACAGGGGACGGGTGAAGCTTTCTTT. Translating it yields CASSLGQGTGEAFF.

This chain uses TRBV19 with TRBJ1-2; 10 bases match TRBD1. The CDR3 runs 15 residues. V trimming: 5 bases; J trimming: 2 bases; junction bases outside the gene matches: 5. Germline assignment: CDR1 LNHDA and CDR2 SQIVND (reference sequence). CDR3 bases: TGTGCCAGTAGTCCGACAGGGGGCCGGAACTATGGCTACACCTTC. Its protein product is CASSPTGGRNYGYTF. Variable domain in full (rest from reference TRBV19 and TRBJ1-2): DGGITQSPKYLFRKEGQNVTLSCEQNLNHDAMYWYRQDPGQGLRLIYYSQIVNDFQKGDIAEGYSVSREKKESFPLTVTSAQKNPTAFYLCASSPTGGRNYGYTFGSGTRLTVV.

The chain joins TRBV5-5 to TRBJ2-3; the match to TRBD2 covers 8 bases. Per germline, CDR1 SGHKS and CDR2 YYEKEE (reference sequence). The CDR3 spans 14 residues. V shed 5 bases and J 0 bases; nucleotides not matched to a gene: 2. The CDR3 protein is CASSPSGSTDTQYF. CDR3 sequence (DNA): TGTGCCAGCAGTCCTAGCGGGAGCACAGATACGCAGTATTTT.

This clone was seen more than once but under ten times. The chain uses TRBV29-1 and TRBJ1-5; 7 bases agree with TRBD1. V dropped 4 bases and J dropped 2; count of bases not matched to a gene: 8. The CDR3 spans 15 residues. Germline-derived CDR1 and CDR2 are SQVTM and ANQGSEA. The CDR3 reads CSVGGGRDRNQPQHF. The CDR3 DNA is TGCAGCGTTGGAGGGGGCCGAGATCGCAATCAGCCCCAGCATTTT. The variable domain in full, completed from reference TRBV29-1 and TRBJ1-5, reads SAVISQKPSRDICQRGTSLTIQCQVDSQVTMMFWYRQQPGQSLTLIATANQGSEATYESGFVIDKFPISRPNLTFSTLTVSNMSPEDSSIYLCSVGGGRDRNQPQHFGDGTRLSIL.